This T cell receptor (beta chain) comes out of a study of blood T cell repertoires in COVID-19. Study at large: T cells, B-cell-depleted T cells, or PBMCs supplied cDNA or gDNA.

Only one count was recorded for this clone. Per the study methods: Amplification of reference gene primers was used by the study to estimate nucleated cell counts. Libraries were prepared by immunoSEQ multiplex PCR; TCRdb keeps only in-frame clonotypes and omits some of them. That table furnishes V, J and clone size, whereas the DNA furnished D and trimming. The table includes roughly 93,000 clones, 70% to 90% detected once. Sequences were obtained from peripheral blood. The sequence was collected from a man aged 50-59 years with acute or convalescent COVID-19.

DNA for the CDR3: TGTGCCAGCAGTCCCCAGACAGGGGGAGACGAGCAGTACTTC. Encoded protein: CASSPQTGGDEQYF. The chain employs TRBV6-5 and TRBJ2-7; 9 bases map to TRBD1. Germline CDR1 and CDR2: MNHEY and SVGAGI. Germline trimming cut 5 bases from V and 5 bases from J; bases unmatched to any gene: 7. The length of the CDR3 is 14 residues.